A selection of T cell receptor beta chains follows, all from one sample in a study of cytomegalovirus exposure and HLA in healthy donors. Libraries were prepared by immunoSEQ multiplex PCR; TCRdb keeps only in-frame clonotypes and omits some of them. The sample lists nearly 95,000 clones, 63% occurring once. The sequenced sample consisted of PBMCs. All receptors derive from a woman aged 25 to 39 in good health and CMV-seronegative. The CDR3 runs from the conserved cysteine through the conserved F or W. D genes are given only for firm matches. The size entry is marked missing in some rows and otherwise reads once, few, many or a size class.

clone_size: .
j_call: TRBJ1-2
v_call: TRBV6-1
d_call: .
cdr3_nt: TGTGCCAGCAGGGATGGACAGCTTTATGGCTACACCTTC
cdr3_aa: CASRDGQLYGYTF

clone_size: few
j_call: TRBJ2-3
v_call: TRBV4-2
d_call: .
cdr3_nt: TGTGCCAGCAGTTTCCCGGGGGCAGATACGCAGTATTTT
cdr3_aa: CASSFPGADTQYF

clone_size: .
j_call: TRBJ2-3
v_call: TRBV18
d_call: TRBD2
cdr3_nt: TGTGCCAGCTCACCCGGGACTAGCGGGTGGGACACGCAGTATTTT
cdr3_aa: CASSPGTSGWDTQYF

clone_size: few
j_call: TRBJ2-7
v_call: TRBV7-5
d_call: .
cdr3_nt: TGTGTCAGAAGCTCCCCGACAGGGGGCTGTCGCGAGCAGTACTTC
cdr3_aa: CVRSSPTGGCREQYF

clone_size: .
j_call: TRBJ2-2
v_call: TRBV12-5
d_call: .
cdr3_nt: TGTGCTAGTGGTCCCCGGCAGGGCCGAACCGGGGAGCTGTTTTTT
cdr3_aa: CASGPRQGRTGELFF

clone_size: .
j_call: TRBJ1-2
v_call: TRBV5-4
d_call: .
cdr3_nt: TGTGCCAGCAGCCCCGGAGGTCCCTATGGCTACACCTTC
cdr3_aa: CASSPGGPYGYTF

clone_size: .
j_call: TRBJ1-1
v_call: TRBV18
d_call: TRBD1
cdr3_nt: TGTGCCAGCTCACCGCGTAATAACCGACAGGGTGAAGCTTTCTTT
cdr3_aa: CASSPRNNRQGEAFF

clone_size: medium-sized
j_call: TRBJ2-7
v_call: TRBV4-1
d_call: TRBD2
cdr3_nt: TGCGCCAGCAGCCCAGGGAGCGGGGAGGGGTACGAGCAGTACTTC
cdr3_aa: CASSPGSGEGYEQYF

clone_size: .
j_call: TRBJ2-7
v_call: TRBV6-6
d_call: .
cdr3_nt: TGTGCCAGCAGTTTAATCAGGGAATCCTACGAGCAGTACTTC
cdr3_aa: CASSLIRESYEQYF

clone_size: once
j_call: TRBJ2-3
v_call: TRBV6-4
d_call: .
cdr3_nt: TGTGCCAGCAGTGACCCTAAAAACGACTTCACCGGCGAGGCGCAGTATTTT
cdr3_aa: CASSDPKNDFTGEAQYF

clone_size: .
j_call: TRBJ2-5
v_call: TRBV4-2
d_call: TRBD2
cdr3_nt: TGTGCCAGCAGCCAAGAGGAGGGAGGGCTAGCGGGAGGGCCATGGGAGACCCAGTACTTC
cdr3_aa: CASSQEEGGLAGGPWETQYF

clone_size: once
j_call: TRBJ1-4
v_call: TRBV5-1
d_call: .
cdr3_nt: TGCGCCAGCAGCTACTCTCGGGGAAATGAAAAACTGTTTTTT
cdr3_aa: CASSYSRGNEKLFF

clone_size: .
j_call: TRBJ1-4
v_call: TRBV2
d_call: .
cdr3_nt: TGTGCCAGCAGTCGGACAGATGAAAAACTGTTTTTT
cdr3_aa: CASSRTDEKLFF

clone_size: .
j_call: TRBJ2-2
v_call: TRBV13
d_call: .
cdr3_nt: TGTGCCAGCAGCCCTCAGGGGACCGGGGAGCTGTTTTTT
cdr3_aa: CASSPQGTGELFF

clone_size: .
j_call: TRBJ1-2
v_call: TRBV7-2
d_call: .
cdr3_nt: TGTGCCAGCAGCTTAGAATTTTGGACAGAGCGTGGCTACACCTTC
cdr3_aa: CASSLEFWTERGYTF

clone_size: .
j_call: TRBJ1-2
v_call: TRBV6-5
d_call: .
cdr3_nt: TGTGCCAGCAGTTACGGATACGGAGGACTCTCGATAGGCTACACCTTC
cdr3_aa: CASSYGYGGLSIGYTF

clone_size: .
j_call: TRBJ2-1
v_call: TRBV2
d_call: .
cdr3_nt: TGTGCCAGCCTCTTTGCGGGGAGCTCCTACAATGAGCAGTTCTTC
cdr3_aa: CASLFAGSSYNEQFF

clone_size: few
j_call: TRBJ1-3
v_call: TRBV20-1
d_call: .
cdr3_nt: TGCAGTTTACTCTCTGGAAACACCATATATTTT
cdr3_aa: CSLLSGNTIYF

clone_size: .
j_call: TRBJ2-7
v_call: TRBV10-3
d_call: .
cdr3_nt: TGTGCCATCAGTGAGAGTCTTGGCGGCGGATACTACGAGCAGTACTTC
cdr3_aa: CAISESLGGGYYEQYF

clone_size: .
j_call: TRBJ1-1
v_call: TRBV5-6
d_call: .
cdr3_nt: TGTGCCAGCATTAGGAGGAACACTGAAGCTTTCTTT
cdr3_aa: CASIRRNTEAFF

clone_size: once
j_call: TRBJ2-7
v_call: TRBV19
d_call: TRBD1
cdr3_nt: TGTGCCAGTTCCGGGACAGGGGCCCTCGAGCAGTACTTC
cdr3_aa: CASSGTGALEQYF

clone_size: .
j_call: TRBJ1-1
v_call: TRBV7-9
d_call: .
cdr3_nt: TGTGCCAGCAGCCCGACAGACACTGAAGCTTTCTTT
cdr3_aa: CASSPTDTEAFF

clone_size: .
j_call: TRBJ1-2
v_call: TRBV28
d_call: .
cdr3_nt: TGTGCCAGCAGGGTGACAGGCAACTATGGCTACACCTTC
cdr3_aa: CASRVTGNYGYTF

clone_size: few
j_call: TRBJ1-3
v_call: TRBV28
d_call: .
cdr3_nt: TGTGCCAGCACCCCAAGAGGCTCTGGAAACACCATATATTTT
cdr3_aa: CASTPRGSGNTIYF

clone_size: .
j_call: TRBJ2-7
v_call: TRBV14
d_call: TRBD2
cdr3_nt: TGTGCCAGCAGCCAAGTACTAGCGGGGGGACCTTACGAGCAGTACTTC
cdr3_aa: CASSQVLAGGPYEQYF

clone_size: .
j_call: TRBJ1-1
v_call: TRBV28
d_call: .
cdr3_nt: TGTGCCAGCAGTTTACAGGGGAGAGCTTTCTTT
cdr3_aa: CASSLQGRAFF

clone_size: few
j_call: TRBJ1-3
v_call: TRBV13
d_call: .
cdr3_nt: TGTGCCAGCAGCTCAACGGCTGGAAACACCATATATTTT
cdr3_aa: CASSSTAGNTIYF

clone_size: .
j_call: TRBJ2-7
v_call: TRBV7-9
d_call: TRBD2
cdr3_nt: TGTGCCAGCAGCCGCGGGGGGTCGCGCTCCTACGAGCAGTACTTC
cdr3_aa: CASSRGGSRSYEQYF

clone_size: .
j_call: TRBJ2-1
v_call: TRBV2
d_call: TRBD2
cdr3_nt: TGTGCCAGCCAACTAGCGGGAGGGCCTATGTATGAGCAGTTCTTC
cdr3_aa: CASQLAGGPMYEQFF

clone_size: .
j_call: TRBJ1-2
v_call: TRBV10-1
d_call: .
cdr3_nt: TGCGCCAGCTCCCGGGACACCACTCATCGAGGTGGCTACACCTTC
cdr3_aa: CASSRDTTHRGGYTF

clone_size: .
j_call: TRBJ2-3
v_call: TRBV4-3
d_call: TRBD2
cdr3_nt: TGCGCCAGCAGCCAAGCGACTAGCGGGAGAACAGATACGCAGTATTTT
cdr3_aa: CASSQATSGRTDTQYF

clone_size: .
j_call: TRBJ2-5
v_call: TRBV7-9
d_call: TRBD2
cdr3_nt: TGTGCCAGCAGCTTAGCGCTAGGACTAGCGGGGCAAGAGACCCAGTACTTC
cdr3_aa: CASSLALGLAGQETQYF

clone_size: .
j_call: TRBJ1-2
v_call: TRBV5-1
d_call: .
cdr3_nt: TGCGCCAGCAGCGAATACAGGGTGGCGAGGGGCTACACCTTC
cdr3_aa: CASSEYRVARGYTF

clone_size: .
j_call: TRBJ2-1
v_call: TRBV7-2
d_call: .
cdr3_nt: TGTGCCAGCAGCTTCCGCGCCACCCTATCCTACAATGAGCAGTTCTTC
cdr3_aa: CASSFRATLSYNEQFF

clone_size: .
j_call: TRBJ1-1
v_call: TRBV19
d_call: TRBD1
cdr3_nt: TGTGCCAGTAGTACTCACAGGGGACGGACTGAAGCTTTCTTT
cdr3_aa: CASSTHRGRTEAFF

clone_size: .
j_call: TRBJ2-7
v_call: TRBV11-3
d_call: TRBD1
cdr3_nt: TGTGCCAGCAGCCGGGGACAGCTATACGAGCAGTACTTC
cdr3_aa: CASSRGQLYEQYF

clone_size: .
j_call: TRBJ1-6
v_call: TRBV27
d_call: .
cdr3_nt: TGTGCCAGCAGTTTTCAATTGGGGGCGGCCTATAATTCACCCCTCCACTTT
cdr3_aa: CASSFQLGAAYNSPLHF

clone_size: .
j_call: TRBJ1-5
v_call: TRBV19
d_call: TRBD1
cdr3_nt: TGTGCCAGCAGGGGACAGACCAATCAGCCCCAGCATTTT
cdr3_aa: CASRGQTNQPQHF

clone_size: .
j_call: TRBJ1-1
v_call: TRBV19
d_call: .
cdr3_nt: TGTGCCAGTAGTCCCCTAGGATTCGAAGCTTTCTTT
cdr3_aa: CASSPLGFEAFF

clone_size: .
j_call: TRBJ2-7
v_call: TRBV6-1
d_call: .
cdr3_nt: TGTGCCAGCAGTGGCGGGGCAGGGTGGATAACCTACGAGCAGTACTTC
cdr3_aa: CASSGGAGWITYEQYF

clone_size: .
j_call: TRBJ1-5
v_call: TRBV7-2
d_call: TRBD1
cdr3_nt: TGTGCCAGCAGCGCCCGACAGGGAGGACAGCCCCAGCATTTT
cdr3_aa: CASSARQGGQPQHF

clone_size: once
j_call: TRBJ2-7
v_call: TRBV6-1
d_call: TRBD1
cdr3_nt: TGTGCCAGCGAGCGGGACAGGGGTCGGGAGCAGTACTTC
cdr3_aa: CASERDRGREQYF

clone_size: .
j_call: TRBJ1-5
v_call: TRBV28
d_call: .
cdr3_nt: TGTGCCAGCACCAGACGCGGGTGGGATCAGCCCCAGCATTTT
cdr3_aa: CASTRRGWDQPQHF

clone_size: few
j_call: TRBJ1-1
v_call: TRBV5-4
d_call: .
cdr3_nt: TGTGCCAGCAGCTTACCTAATACGGACACTGAAGCTTTCTTT
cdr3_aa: CASSLPNTDTEAFF

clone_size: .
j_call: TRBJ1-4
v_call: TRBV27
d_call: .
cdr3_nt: TGTGCCAGCAGTTTCTTGGGGGCGGCCAATGAAAAACTGTTTTTT
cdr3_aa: CASSFLGAANEKLFF

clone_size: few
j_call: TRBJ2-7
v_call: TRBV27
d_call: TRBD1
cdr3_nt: TGTGCCAGCAGTTGGACAGGGACCTCCTACGAGCAGTACTTC
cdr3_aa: CASSWTGTSYEQYF